This T cell receptor (beta chain) was recovered during a study of CD4+ T cells in melanoma. Profiling relied on immunoSEQ multiplex PCR, and the TCRdb table lists in-frame clones only, not all of them. Seen here are about 11,000 clones, about 70% observed once, and the top ten hold more than 8%. The table lists this clone with a few counts. What was sequenced was cells from a culture (not recorded whether cultured in vitro). This TCR derives from a human donor with melanoma.

CDR3 in amino acids: CASRPGQINSPLHF. In DNA form, the CDR3 reads TGTGCCAGTAGGCCGGGACAGATTAATTCACCCCTCCACTTT. This chain uses TRBV19 with TRBJ1-6; 7 bases map to TRBD1. Germline loops: CDR1 LNHDA, CDR2 SQIVND (reference sequence). Losses at the gene ends were 6 bases for V and 6 bases for J; bases not matched to a gene: 5. The CDR3 totals 14 residues.